This T cell receptor (beta chain) was documented in a study of shared clonotypes between healthy human individuals. As concerns this clone: The antigen is undetermined.

The CDR3 extends over 15 amino acids. Trimming took off 6 bases at V and 0 bases at J, with 14 bases between the two ends. CDR1 and CDR2 from the germline V gene are LNHDA and SQIVND (reference sequence). Genomic DNA from each subset was divided evenly over several immunoSEQ plates. Repertoires were generated with immunoSEQ multiplex PCR, while TCRdb's copy carries only in-frame clones and drops some. Of a few million clones listed, more than 80% were seen once; the top ten hold 0.13% to 0.15%. Notes on the study in general: Generally, naive subsets (rather than memory subsets) showed larger estimated richness.

The rearrangement uses TRBV19 and TRBJ1-2; perhaps TRBD1 as D (5 bases). This sequence originates from a man between 18 and 35 years old in good health. Sequences were obtained from naive CD4+ T cells sorted from blood. Subset defined: CD45RA+ positively selected. The CDR3 DNA reads TGTGCCAGTAGCTCAGACAGAGGGGCTAACTATGGCTACACCTTC. Its protein product is CASSSDRGANYGYTF.